This T cell receptor beta chain was sequenced in a study of OX40 agonist ivuxolimab in advanced cancers. Overall study findings and caveats: More expanded clones were seen, on average, in CD8+ T cells than in CD4+.

Concerning this clone: Its antigen is not identified.

Trimming took 4 bases from V and 6 from J; bases not matched to a gene: 7. Per the germline V gene, CDR1 is SNHLY and CDR2 is FYNNEI. The CDR3 loop spans 14 amino acids. Generated by immunoSEQ multiplex PCR, the TCRdb table keeps only in-frame clones and is missing some. The sample records 80,000 or so clones, roughly 84% being singletons. The sample in question was CD4+ or CD8+ T cells sorted from blood, obtained in a trial of the OX40 agonist ivuxolimab. The J gene is TRBJ1-2, the V gene TRBV2; TRBD1 aligns across 8 bases. The TCR was taken from an adult with an advanced solid tumor such as melanoma, head and neck, liver or kidney cancer. CDR3 nucleotide sequence: TGTGCCAGCAGTGTTGGCAGGGGGCTTAATGGCTACACCTTC. Translating gives CASSVGRGLNGYTF. Variable domain in full (rest from reference TRBV2 and TRBJ1-2): EPEVTQTPSHQVTQMGQEVILRCVPISNHLYFYWYRQILGQKVEFLVSFYNNEISEKSEIFDDQFSVERPDGSNFTLKIRSTKLEDSAMYFCASSVGRGLNGYTFGSGTRLTVV.